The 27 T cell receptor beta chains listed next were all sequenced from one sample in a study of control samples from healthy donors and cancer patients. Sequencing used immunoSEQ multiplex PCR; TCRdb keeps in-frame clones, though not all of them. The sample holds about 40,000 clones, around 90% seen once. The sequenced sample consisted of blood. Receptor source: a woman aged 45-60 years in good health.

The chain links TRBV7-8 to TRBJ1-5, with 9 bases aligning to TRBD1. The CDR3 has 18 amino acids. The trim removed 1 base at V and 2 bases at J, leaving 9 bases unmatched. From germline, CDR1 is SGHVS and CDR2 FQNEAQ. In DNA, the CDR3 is TGTGCCAGCAGCTTAGGGATACAGGGGGCGTTCGGCAATCAGCCCCAGCATTTT. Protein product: CASSLGIQGAFGNQPQHF. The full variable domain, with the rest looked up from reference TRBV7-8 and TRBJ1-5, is GAGVSQSPRYKVAKRGQDVALRCDPISGHVSLFWYQQALGQGPEFLTYFQNEAQLDKSGLPSDRFFAERPEGSVSTLKIQRTQQEDSAVYLCASSLGIQGAFGNQPQHFGDGTRLSIL.

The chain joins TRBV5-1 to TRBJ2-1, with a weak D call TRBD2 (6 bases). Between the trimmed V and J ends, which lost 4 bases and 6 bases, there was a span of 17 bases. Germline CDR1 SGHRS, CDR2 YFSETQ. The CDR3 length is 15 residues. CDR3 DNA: TGCGCCAGCAGCCGGGACTCGTCCGTCCCCAATGAGCAGTTCTTC. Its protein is CASSRDSSVPNEQFF.

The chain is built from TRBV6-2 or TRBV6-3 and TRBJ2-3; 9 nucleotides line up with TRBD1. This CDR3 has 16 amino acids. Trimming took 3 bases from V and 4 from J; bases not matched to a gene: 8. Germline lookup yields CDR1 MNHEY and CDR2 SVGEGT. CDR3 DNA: TGTGCCAGCAGTTATACCACCGGGACAGGGCCAGATACGCAGTATTTT. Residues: CASSYTTGTGPDTQYF.

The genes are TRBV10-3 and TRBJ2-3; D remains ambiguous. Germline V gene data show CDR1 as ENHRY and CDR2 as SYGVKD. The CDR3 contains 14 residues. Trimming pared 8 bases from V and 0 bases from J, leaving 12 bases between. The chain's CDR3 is CAIALRSSTDTQYF. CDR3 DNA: TGTGCCATCGCCTTGCGGTCGAGCACAGATACGCAGTATTTT.

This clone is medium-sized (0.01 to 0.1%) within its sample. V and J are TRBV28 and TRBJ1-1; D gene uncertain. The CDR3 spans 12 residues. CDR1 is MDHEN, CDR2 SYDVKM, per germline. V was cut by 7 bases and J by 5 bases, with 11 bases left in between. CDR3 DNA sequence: TGTGCCAGCACCCCGGGATGGACTGAAGCTTTCTTT. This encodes CASTPGWTEAFF.

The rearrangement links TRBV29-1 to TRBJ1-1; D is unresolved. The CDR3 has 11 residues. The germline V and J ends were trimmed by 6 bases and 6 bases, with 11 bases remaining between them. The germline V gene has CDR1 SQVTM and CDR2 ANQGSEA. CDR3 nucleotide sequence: TGCAGCGTACAACTGGTCCCTGAAGCTTTCTTT. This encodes CSVQLVPEAFF.

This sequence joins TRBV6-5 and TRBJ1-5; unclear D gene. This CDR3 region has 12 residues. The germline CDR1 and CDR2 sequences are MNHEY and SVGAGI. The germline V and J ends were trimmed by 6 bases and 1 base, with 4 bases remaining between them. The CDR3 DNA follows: TGTGCCAGCAGCCCCAGCAATCAGCCCCAGCATTTT. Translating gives CASSPSNQPQHF.

CDR3 sequence: CASTLYEQYF. The CDR3 region has the DNA TGTGCCAGCACCCTCTACGAGCAGTACTTC. The chain is built from TRBV27 and TRBJ2-7; D unresolved. This CDR3 has 10 amino acids. Trimming cost V 7 bases and J 3 bases, with 4 bases left between them. Germline CDR1 MNHEY, CDR2 SMNVEV (reference sequence).

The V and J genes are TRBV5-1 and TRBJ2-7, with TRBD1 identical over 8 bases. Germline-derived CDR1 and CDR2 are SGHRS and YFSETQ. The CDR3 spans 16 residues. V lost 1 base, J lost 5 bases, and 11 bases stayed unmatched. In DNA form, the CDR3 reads TGCGCCAGCAGCTTGCCAGGGGGCGGAAAAGCGGACGAGCAGTACTTC. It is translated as CASSLPGGGKADEQYF.

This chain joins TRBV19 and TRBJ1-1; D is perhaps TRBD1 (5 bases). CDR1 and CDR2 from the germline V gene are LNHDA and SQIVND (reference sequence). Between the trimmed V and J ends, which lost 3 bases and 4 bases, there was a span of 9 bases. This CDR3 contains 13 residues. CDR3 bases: TGTGCCAGTAGTATGGGGGTGGCCACTGAAGCTTTCTTT. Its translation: CASSMGVATEAFF. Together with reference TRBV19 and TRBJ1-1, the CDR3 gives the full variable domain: DGGITQSPKYLFRKEGQNVTLSCEQNLNHDAMYWYRQDPGQGLRLIYYSQIVNDFQKGDIAEGYSVSREKKESFPLTVTSAQKNPTAFYLCASSMGVATEAFFGQGTRLTVV.

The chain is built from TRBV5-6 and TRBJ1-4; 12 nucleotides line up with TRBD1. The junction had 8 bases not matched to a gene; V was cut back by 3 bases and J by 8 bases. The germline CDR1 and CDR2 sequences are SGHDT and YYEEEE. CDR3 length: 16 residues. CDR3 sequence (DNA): TGTGCCAGCAGCTCACTAAGGGACAGGGGGCAGGAAAAACTGTTTTTT. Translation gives CASSSLRDRGQEKLFF.

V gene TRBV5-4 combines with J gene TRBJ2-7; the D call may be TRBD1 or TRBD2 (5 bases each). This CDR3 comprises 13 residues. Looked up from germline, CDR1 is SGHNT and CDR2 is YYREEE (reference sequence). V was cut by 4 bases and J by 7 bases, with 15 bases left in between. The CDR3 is CASSTPGSGEQYF. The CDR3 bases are TGTGCCAGCAGCACCCCAGGGTCGGGGGAGCAGTACTTC.

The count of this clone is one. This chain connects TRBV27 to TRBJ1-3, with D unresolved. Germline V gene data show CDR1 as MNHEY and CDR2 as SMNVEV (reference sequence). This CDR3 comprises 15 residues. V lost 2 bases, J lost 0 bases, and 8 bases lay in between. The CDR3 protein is CASSLKWPSGNTIYF. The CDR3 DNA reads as TGTGCCAGCAGTTTAAAGTGGCCCTCTGGAAACACCATATATTTT.

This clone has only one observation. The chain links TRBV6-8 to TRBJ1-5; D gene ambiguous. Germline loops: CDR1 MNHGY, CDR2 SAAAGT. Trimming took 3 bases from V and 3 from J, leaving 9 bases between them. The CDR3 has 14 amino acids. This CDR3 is CASSYGGNNQPQHF. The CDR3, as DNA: TGTGCCAGCAGTTATGGAGGGAACAATCAGCCCCAGCATTTT.

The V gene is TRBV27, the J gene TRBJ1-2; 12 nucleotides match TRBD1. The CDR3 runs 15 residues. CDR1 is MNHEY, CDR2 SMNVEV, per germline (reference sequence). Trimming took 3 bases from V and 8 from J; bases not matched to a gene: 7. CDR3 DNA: TGTGCCAGCAGTTTGGCCGGGACAGGGGGCGGCGGCTACACCTTC. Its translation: CASSLAGTGGGGYTF.

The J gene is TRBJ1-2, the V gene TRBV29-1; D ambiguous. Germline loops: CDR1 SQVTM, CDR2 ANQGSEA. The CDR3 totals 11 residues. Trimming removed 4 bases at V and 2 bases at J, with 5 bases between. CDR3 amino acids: CSVVLNYGYTF. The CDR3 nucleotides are TGCAGCGTTGTTTTAAACTATGGCTACACCTTC.

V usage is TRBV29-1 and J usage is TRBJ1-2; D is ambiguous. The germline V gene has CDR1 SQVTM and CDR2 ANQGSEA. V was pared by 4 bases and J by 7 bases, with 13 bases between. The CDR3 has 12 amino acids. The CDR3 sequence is CSVGGELSGYTF. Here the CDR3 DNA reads TGCAGCGTTGGTGGTGAATTGAGTGGCTACACCTTC.

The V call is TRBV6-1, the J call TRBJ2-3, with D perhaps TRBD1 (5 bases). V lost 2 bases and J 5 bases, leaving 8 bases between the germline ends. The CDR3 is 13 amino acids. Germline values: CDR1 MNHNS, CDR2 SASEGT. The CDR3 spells CASSELQGDTQYF. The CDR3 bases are TGTGCCAGCAGTGAACTGCAGGGAGATACGCAGTATTTT.

The CDR3 spells CASSLEGGLIEAFF. The CDR3 DNA sequence: TGTGCCAGCAGCTTAGAGGGGGGGCTCATTGAAGCTTTCTTT. This chain links TRBV7-2 with TRBJ1-1; D is possibly TRBD1 (6 bases). The CDR3 totals 14 residues. Germline loops: CDR1 SGHTA, CDR2 FQGNSA. V gave up 1 base and J gave up 7 bases, with 13 bases separating them.

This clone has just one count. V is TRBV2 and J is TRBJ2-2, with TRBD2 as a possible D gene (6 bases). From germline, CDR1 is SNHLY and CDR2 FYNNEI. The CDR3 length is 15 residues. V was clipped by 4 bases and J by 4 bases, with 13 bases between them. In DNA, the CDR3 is TGTGCCAGCAGTGCGCGTGGGGGGATCACCGGGGAGCTGTTTTTT. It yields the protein CASSARGGITGELFF.

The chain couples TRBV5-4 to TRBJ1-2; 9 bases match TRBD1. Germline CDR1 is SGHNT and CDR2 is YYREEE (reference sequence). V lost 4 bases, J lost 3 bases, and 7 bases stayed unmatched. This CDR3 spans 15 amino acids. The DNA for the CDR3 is TGTGCCAGCAGCAAACCGGGACAGGGAGACTATGGCTACACCTTC. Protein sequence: CASSKPGQGDYGYTF.

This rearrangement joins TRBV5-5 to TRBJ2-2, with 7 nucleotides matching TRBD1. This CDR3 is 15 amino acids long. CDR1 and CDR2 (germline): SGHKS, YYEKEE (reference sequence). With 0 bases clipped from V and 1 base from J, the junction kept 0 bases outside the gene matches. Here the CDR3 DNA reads TGTGCCAGCAGCTTGGCAGGGGGGAACACCGGGGAGCTGTTTTTT. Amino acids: CASSLAGGNTGELFF. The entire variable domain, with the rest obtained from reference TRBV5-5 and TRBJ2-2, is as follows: DAGVTQSPTHLIKTRGQQVTLRCSPISGHKSVSWYQQVLGQGPQFIFQYYEKEERGRGNFPDRFSARQFPNYSSELNVNALLLGDSALYLCASSLAGGNTGELFFGEGSRLTVL.

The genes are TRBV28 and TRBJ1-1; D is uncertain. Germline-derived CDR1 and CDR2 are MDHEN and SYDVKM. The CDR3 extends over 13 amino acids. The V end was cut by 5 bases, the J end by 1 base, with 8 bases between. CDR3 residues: CASSPPGNTEAFF. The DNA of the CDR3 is TGTGCCAGCAGTCCCCCGGGGAACACTGAAGCTTTCTTT.

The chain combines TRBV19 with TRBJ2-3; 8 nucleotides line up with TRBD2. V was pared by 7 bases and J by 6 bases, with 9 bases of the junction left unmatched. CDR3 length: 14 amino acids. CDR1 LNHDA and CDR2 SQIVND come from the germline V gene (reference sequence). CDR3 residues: CASKLAGSWDTQYF. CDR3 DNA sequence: TGTGCCAGTAAATTAGCGGGGAGTTGGGATACGCAGTATTTT.

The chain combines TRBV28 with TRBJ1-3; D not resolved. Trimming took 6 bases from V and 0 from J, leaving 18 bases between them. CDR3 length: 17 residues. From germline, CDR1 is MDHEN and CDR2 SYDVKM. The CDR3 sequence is CASSPPRGRFSGNTIYF. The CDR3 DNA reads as TGTGCCAGCAGCCCACCGAGAGGGCGGTTCTCTGGAAACACCATATATTTT.

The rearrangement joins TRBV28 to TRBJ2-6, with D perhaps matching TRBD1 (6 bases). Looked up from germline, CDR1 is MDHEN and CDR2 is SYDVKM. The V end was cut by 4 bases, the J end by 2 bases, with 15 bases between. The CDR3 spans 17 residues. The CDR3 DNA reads TGTGCCAGCAGTTGGGTATGGACAGCAGCTGGGGCCAACGTCCTGACTTTC. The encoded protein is CASSWVWTAAGANVLTF.

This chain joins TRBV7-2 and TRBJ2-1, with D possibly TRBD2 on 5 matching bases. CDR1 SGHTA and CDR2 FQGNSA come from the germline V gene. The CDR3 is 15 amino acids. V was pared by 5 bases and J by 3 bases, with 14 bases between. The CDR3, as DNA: TGTGCCAGCAGCCCAGTCGGAGGTTTCTACAATGAGCAGTTCTTC. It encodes CASSPVGGFYNEQFF. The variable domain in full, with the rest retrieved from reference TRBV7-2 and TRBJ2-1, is GAGVSQSPSNKVTEKGKDVELRCDPISGHTALYWYRQSLGQGLEFLIYFQGNSAPDKSGLPSDRFSAERTGGSVSTLTIQRTQQEDSAVYLCASSPVGGFYNEQFFGPGTRLTVL.